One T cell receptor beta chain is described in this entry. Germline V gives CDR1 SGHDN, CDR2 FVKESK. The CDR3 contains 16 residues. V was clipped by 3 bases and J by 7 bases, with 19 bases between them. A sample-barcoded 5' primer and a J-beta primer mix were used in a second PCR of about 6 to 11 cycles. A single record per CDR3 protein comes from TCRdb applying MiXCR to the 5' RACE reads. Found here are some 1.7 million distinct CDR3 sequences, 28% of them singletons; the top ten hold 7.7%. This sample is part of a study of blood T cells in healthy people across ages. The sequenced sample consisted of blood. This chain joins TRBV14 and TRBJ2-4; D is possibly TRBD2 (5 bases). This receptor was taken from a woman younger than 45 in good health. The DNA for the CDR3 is TGTGCCAGCAGCCAGAACTGGAACACCGGGAATAACATTCAGTACTTC. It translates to CASSQNWNTGNNIQYF.